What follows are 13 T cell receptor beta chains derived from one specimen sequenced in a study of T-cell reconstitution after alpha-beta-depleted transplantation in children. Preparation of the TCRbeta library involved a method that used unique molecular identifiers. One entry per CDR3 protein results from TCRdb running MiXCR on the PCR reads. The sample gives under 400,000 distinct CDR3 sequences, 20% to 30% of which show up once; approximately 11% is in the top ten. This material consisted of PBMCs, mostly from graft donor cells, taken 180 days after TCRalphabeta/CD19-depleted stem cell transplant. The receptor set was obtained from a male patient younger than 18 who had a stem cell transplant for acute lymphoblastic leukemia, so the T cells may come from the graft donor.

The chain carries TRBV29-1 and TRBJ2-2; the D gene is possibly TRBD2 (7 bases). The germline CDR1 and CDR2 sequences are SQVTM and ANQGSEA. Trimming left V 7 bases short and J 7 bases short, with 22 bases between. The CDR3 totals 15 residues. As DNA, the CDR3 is TGCAGCGCCCTGGGGAGGGGGGCAAAGATCGGGGAGCTGTTTTTT. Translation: CSALGRGAKIGELFF.

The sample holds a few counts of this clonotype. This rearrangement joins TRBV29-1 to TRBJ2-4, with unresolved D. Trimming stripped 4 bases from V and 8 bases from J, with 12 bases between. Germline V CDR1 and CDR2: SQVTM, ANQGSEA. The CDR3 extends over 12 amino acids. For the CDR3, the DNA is TGCAGCGTTGCGGTGGGAAAGGACATTCAGTACTTC. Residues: CSVAVGKDIQYF.

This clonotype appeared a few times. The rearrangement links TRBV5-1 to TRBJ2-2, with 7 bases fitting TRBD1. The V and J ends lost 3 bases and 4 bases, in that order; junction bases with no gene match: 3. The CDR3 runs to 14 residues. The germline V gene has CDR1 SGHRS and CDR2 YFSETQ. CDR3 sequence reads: CASSSHRGTGELFF. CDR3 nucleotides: TGCGCCAGCAGCTCACACAGGGGCACCGGGGAGCTGTTTTTT.

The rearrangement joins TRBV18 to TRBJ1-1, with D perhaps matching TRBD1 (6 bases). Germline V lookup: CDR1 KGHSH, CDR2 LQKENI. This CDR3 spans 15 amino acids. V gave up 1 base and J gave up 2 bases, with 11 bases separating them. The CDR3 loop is CASSPRGQQNTEAFF. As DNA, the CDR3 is TGTGCCAGCTCACCACGTGGACAGCAAAACACTGAAGCTTTCTTT. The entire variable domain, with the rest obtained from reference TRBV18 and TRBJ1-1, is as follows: NAGVMQNPRHLVRRRGQEARLRCSPMKGHSHVYWYRQLPEEGLKFMVYLQKENIIDESGMPKERFSAEFPKEGPSILRIQQVVRGDSAAYFCASSPRGQQNTEAFFGQGTRLTVV.

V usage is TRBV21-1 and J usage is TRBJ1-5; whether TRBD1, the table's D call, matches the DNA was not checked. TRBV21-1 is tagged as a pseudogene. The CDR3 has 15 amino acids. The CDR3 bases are TGTGCCAGCAGCAAAGTAGGGGTGCGCAATCAGCCCCAGCATTTT. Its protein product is CASSKVGVRNQPQHF.

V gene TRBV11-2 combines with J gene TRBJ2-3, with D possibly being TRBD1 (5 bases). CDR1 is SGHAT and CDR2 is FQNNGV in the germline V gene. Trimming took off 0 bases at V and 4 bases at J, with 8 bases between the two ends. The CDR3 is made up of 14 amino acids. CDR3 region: CASSLDGAADTQYF. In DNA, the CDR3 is TGTGCCAGCAGCTTAGATGGGGCGGCAGATACGCAGTATTTT.

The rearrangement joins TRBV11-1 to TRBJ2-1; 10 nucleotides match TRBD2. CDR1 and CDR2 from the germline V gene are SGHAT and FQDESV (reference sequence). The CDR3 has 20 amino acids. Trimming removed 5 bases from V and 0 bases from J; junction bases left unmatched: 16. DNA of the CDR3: TGTGCCAGCAGCCTCGTTCTCTGGAAAAGCGGGAGGGCCTCCTACAATGAGCAGTTCTTC. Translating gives CASSLVLWKSGRASYNEQFF. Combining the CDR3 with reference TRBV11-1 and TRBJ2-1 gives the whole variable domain EAEVAQSPRYKITEKSQAVAFWCDPISGHATLYWYRQILGQGPELLVQFQDESVVDDSQLPKDRFSAERLKGVDSTLKIQPAELGDSAMYLCASSLVLWKSGRASYNEQFFGPGTRLTVL.

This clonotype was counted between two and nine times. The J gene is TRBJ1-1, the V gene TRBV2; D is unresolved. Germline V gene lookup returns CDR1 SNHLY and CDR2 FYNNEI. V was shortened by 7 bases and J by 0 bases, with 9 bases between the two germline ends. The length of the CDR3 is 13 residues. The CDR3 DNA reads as TGTGCCAGCACCCGACACATGAACACTGAAGCTTTCTTT. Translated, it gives CASTRHMNTEAFF.

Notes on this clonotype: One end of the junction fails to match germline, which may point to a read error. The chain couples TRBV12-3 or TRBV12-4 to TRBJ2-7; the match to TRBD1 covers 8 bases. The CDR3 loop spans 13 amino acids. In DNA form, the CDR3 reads TGTGCCAGCAGTCGGGACAGGTTCGACGAGCAGTCCTTC. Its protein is CASSRDRFDEQSF.

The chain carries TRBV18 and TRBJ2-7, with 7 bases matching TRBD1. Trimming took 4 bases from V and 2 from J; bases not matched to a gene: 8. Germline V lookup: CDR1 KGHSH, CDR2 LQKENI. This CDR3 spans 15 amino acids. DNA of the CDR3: TGTGCCAGCTCACTTGGGACAGACGGCGCCTACGAGCAGTACTTC. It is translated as CASSLGTDGAYEQYF. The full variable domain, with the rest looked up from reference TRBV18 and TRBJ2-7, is NAGVMQNPRHLVRRRGQEARLRCSPMKGHSHVYWYRQLPEEGLKFMVYLQKENIIDESGMPKERFSAEFPKEGPSILRIQQVVRGDSAAYFCASSLGTDGAYEQYFGPGTRLTVT.

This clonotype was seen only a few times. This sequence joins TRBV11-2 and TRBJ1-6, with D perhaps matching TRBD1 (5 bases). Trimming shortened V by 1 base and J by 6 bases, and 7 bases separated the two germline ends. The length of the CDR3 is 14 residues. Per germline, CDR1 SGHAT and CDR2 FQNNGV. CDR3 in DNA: TGTGCCAGCAGCTTAGCAGGGTTTAATTCACCCCTCCACTTT. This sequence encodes CASSLAGFNSPLHF.

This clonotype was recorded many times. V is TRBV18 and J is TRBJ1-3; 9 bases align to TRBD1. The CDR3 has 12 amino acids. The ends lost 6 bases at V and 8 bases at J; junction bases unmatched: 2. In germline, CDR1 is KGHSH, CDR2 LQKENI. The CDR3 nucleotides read TGTGCCAGCTCGCGGACAGGGGACACCATATATTTT. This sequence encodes CASSRTGDTIYF.

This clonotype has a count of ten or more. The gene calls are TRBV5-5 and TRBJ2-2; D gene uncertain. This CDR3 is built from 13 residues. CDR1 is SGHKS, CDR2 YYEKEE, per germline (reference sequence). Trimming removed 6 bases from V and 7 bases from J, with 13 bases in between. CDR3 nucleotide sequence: TGTGCCAGCAACAGACGTCCCGACGGGGAGCTGTTTTTT. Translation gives CASNRRPDGELFF.